Following are 2 T cell receptor beta chains from one sample sequenced in a study of vaccination and CD4 T cells after COVID-19. Sequencing of the DNA from cultured CD4+ T cells was carried out with the Oncomine TCR Beta short-read assay. TCRdb ran MiXCR on the PCR reads and lists one entry per CDR3 protein. Of 15,000 to 20,000 distinct CDR3 sequences in the sample, around 37% were seen once. These receptors' targets are unknown. Treatment defined: roughly ten-day PBMC culture with coronavirus spike peptide pools or control peptides (ViraFEST assay). Sequences were obtained from cultured CD4+ T cells from blood. Receptors were obtained from a human donor with COVID-19.

This clonotype was seen a handful of times. The chain recombines TRBV12-3 or TRBV12-4 with TRBJ2-3, with D tentatively TRBD1 (6 bases). The CDR3 has 15 amino acids. V shed 7 bases and J shed 0 bases, with 14 bases lying between them. The CDR3 sequence: CASTPRGTSTDTQYF. The CDR3 nucleotides read TGTGCCAGCACCCCCCGAGGGACAAGCACAGATACGCAGTATTTT.

As concerns this clonotype: One end of the junction varies from germline; a read error may be responsible. This chain uses TRBV7-2 with TRBJ2-1, with 8 bases that match TRBD2. CDR3 length equals 13 residues. Germline loops: CDR1 SGHTA, CDR2 FQGNSA. The CDR3 region has the DNA TGTGCCAACAGCCGGGGGGGGTACAATGAGCAGTTCTTC. Translating it yields CANSRGGYNEQFF.